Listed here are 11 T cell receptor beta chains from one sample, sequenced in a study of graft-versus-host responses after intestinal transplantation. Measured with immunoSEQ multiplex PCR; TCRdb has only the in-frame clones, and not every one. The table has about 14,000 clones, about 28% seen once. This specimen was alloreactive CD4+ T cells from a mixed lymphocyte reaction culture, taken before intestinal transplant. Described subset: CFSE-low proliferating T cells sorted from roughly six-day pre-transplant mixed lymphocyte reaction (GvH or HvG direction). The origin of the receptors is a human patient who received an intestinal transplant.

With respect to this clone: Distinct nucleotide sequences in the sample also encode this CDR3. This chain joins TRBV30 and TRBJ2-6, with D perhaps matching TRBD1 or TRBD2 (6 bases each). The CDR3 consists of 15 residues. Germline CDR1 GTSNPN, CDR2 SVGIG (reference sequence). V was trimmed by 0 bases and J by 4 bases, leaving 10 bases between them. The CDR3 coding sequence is TGTGCCTGGAGTGTTGGGGGGCGAGGGGCCAACGTCCTGACTTTC. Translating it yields CAWSVGGRGANVLTF.

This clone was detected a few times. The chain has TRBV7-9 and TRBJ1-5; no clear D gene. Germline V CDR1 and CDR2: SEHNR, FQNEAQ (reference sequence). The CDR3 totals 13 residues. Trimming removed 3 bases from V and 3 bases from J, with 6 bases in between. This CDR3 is CASSFRFNQPQHF. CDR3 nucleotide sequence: TGTGCCAGCAGCTTTAGATTCAATCAGCCCCAGCATTTT.

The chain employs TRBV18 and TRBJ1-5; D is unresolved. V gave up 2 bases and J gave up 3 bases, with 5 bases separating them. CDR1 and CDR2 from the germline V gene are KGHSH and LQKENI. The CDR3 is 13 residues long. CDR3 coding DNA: TGTGCCAGCTCACCAGCCAACAATCAGCCCCAGCATTTT. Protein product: CASSPANNQPQHF.

As DNA, the CDR3 is TGCGCCAGCAGTCGGGGACAGGAGAACACTGAAGCTTTCTTT. It encodes CASSRGQENTEAFF. The genes are TRBV4-1 and TRBJ1-1, with 8 positions matching TRBD1. In germline, CDR1 is MGHRA, CDR2 YSYEKL. J lost 1 base, V lost 6 bases, and 4 bases had no gene match. CDR3 length: 14 amino acids.

The CDR3 here is CASSHGTGRANYGYTF. The CDR3 coding sequence is TGCGCCAGCAGCCATGGGACAGGCCGAGCTAACTATGGCTACACCTTC. V and J are TRBV5-1 and TRBJ1-2, with 8 bases aligning to TRBD1. The CDR3 loop spans 16 amino acids. V was pared by 4 bases and J by 0 bases, with 8 bases of the junction left unmatched. CDR1 is SGHRS and CDR2 is YFSETQ in the germline V gene.

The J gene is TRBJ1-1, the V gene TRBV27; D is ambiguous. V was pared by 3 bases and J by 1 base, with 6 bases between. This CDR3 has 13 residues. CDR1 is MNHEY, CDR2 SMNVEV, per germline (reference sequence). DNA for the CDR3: TGTGCCAGCAGTTTCCGAGGGAACACTGAAGCTTTCTTT. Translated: CASSFRGNTEAFF.

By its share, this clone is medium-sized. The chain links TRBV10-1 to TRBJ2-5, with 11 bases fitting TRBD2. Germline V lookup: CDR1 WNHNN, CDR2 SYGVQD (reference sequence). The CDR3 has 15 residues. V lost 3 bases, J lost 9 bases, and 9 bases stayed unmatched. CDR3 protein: CASSETSGSSGAQYF. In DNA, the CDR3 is TGCGCCAGCAGTGAAACTAGCGGGAGCTCGGGGGCCCAGTACTTC.

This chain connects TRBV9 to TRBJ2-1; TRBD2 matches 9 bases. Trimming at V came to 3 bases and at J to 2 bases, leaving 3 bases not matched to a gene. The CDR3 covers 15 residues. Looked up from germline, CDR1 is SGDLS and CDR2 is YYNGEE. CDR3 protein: CASSARLAAYNEQFF. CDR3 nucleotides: TGTGCCAGCAGCGCACGACTAGCGGCCTACAATGAGCAGTTCTTC.

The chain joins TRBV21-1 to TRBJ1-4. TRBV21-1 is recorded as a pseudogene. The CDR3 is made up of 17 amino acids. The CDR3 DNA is TGTGCCAGCAGTGCGCTACTATACAAGGTGCATAATGAAAAACTGTTTTTT. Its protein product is CASSALLYKVHNEKLFF.

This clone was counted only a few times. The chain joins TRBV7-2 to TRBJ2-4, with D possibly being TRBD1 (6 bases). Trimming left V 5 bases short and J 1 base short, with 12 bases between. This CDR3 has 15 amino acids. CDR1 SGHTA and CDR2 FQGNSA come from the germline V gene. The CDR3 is CASSQDQGAKNIQYF. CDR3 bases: TGTGCCAGCAGCCAAGATCAGGGGGCCAAAAACATTCAGTACTTC.

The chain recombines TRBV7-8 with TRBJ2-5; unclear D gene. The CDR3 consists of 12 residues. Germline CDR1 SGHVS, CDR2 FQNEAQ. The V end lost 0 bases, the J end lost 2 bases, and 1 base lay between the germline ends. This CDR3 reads CASSLAQETQYF. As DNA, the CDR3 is TGTGCCAGCAGCTTAGCTCAAGAGACCCAGTACTTC.